One and the same sample provided the 4 T cell receptor beta chains below, sequenced in a study of T cell clonotyping in hematopoietic cell transplantation. Generated by immunoSEQ multiplex PCR, the TCRdb table keeps only in-frame clones and is missing some. The sample yields some 30,000 clones, 80% to 95% seen once. This specimen consisted of PBMCs, obtained 100 days after allogeneic stem cell transplant. The receptor set was obtained from a female patient aged 50-65 years who had an allogeneic stem cell transplant from a related donor, so the T cells may come from the graft donor. Some clones in this sample may be carry-over from other donors' samples.

This clone was counted a single time. This chain links TRBV9 with TRBJ1-6; D not resolved. This CDR3 region has 10 residues. The germline CDR1 and CDR2 sequences are SGDLS and YYNGEE. Trimming shortened V by 6 bases and J by 6 bases, and 1 base separated the two germline ends. CDR3 DNA sequence: TGTGCCAGCACTAATTCACCCCTCCACTTT. The encoded protein is CASTNSPLHF.

J is TRBJ1-1 and V is TRBV19, with D unresolved. V shed 4 bases and J shed 3 bases, with 21 bases lying between them. The germline CDR1 and CDR2 sequences are LNHDA and SQIVND (reference sequence). The CDR3 consists of 17 residues. The CDR3 region has the DNA TGTGCCAGTAGTAAACGGATGGCAAGGATCGGGGACACTGAAGCTTTCTTT. Translation: CASSKRMARIGDTEAFF.

The chain employs TRBV5-1 and TRBJ1-5; TRBD1 might be the D (5 bases). This CDR3 contains 14 residues. Germline CDR1 and CDR2: SGHRS and YFSETQ. V shed 2 bases and J shed 5 bases, with 11 bases lying between them. The DNA of the CDR3 is TGCGCCAGCAGCTTTGGGGGAGCAGATCAGCCCCAGCATTTT. Residues: CASSFGGADQPQHF.

CDR3 sequence reads: CASSTALSPLHF. The CDR3 region has the DNA TGTGCCAGCAGCACAGCCCTTTCACCCCTCCACTTT. This sequence joins TRBV6-5 and TRBJ1-6, with D uncertain. Trimming left V 6 bases short and J 9 bases short, with 9 bases between. The CDR3 has 12 amino acids. CDR1 and CDR2 (germline): MNHEY, SVGAGI.